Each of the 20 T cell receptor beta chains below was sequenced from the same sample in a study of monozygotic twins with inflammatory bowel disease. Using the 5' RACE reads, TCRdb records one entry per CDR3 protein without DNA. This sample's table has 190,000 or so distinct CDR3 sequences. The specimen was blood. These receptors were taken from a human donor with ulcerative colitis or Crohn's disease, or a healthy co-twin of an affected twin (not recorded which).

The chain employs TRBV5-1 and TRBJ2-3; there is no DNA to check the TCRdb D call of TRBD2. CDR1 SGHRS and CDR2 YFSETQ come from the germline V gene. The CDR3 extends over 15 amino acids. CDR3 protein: CASSRGPIHTDTQYF.

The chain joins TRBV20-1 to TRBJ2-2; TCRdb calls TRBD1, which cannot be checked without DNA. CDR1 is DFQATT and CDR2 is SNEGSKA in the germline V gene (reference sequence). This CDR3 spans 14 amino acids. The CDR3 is CSAMGLGGTGELFF.

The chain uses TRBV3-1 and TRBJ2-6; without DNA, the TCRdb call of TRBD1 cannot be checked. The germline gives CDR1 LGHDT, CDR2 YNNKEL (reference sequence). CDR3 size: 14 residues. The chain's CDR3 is CASSRRVGANVLTF.

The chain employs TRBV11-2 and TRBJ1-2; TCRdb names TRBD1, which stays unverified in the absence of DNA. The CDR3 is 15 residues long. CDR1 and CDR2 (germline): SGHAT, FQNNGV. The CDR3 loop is CASSLAPFQGNGYTF. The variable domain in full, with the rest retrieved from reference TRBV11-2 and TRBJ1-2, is EAGVAQSPRYKIIEKRQSVAFWCNPISGHATLYWYQQILGQGPKLLIQFQNNGVVDDSQLPKDRFSAERLKGVDSTLKIQPAKLEDSAVYLCASSLAPFQGNGYTFGSGTRLTVV.

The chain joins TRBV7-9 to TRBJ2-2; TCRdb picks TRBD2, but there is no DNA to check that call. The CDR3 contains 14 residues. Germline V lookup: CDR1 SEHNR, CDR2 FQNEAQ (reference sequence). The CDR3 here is CASSLEGATGELFF.

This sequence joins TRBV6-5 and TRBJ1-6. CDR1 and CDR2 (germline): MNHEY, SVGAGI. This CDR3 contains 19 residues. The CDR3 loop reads CASSYSMWAMSSYNSPLHF.

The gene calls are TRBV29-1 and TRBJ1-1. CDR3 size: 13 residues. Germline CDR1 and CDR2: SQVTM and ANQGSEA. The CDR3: CSALNGGRTEAFF.

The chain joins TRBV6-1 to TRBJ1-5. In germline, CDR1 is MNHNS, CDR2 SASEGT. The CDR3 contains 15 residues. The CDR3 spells CASRLTVNSNQPQHF.

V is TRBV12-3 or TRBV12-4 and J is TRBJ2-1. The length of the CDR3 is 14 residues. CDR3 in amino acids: CASSFRIGYNEQFF.

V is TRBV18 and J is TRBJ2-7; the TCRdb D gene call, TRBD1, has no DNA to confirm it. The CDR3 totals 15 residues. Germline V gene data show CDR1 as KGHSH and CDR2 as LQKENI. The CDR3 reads CASSPISSGTAEQYF.

The CDR3 sequence: CASSLVGAPGVETQYF. The chain joins TRBV5-1 to TRBJ2-5; with no DNA, the TCRdb D assignment of TRBD1 cannot be verified. Germline V gene sequence: CDR1 SGHRS, CDR2 YFSETQ. This CDR3 contains 16 residues.

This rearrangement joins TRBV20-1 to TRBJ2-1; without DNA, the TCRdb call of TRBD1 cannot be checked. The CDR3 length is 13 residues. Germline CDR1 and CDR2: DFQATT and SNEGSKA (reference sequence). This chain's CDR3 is CSAEIRGRGEQFF.

Here the CDR3 reads CASSFLGLAGLQETQYF. This sequence joins TRBV12-3 or TRBV12-4 and TRBJ2-5; checking the TCRdb D call of TRBD2 is not possible without DNA. The CDR3 contains 17 residues.

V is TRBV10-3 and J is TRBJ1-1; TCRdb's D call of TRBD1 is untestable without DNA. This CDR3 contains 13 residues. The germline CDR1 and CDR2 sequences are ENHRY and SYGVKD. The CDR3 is CATQTGEDTEAFF.

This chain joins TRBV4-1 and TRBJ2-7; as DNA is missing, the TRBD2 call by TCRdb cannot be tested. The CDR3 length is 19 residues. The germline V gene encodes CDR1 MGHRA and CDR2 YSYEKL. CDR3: CASSQDWAYGTRKGYEQYF.

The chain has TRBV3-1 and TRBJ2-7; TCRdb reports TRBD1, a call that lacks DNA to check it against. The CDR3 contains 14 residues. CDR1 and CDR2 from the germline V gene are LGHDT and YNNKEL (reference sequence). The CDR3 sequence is CASSQDAGAYEQYF.

CDR3 amino acids: CASRGQVRDSPLHF. The chain carries TRBV12-3 or TRBV12-4 and TRBJ1-6; TCRdb designates TRBD1, a call that cannot be tested without DNA. The CDR3 extends over 14 amino acids.

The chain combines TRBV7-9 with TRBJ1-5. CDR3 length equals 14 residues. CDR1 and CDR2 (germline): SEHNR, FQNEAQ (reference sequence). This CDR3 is CASSKTVDGQPQHF.

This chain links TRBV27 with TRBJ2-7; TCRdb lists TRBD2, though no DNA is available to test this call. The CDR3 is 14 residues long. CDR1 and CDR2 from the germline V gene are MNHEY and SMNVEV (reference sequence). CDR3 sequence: CASSLGGTSYEQYF.

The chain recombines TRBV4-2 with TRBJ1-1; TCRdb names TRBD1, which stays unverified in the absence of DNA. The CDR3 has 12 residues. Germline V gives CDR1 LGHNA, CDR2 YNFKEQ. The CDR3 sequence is CASSQAGEKAFF.